The rows below give T cell receptor beta chains drawn from one sample of a study of cytomegalovirus exposure and HLA in healthy donors. The repertoire was sequenced with immunoSEQ multiplex PCR; TCRdb's copy has only in-frame clones and lacks some. The table records 250,000 to 350,000 clones, roughly 89% of them present only once. Sequencing was performed on PBMCs. All receptors come from a man aged 40-50 years in good health and CMV-seropositive. The CDR3 runs from the conserved cysteine through the conserved F or W. Each record gives: clone size, V gene, J gene, D gene, CDR3 DNA, CDR3 protein. The D gene is left open where the match is weak. The size entry is marked missing in some rows and otherwise reads once, few, many or a size class.

>few|TRBV10-3|TRBJ2-1|.
TGTGCCATCAGTGACCCGGAGGTGAGATTCTCCTACAATGAGCAGTTCTTC
CAISDPEVRFSYNEQFF
>.|TRBV11-2|TRBJ1-2|TRBD1
TGTGCCAGCAGCCCGGGACCATTTTGGGACAGGAACTATGGCTACACCTTC
CASSPGPFWDRNYGYTF
>.|TRBV14|TRBJ2-7|TRBD2
TGTGCCAGCAGCCCGGGACTAGCGGGAGGGCCGGCCTACGAGCAGTACTTC
CASSPGLAGGPAYEQYF
>.|TRBV27|TRBJ2-7|TRBD1
TGTGCCAGCAGAGGGACAGGGATGGACGAGCAGTACTTC
CASRGTGMDEQYF
>.|TRBV7-3|TRBJ2-3|TRBD2
TGTGCCAGCAGCTCCCAGACTAGCGGGAGTACGCAGTATTTT
CASSSQTSGSTQYF
>.|TRBV4-1|TRBJ2-7|TRBD1
TGCGCCAGCAGCGCGGACAGGGGATACTACGAGCAGTACTTC
CASSADRGYYEQYF
>.|TRBV6-5|TRBJ2-5|.
TGTGCCAGCAGTCAGCGATACAGGGTCCAAGAGACCCAGTACTTC
CASSQRYRVQETQYF
>.|TRBV27|TRBJ2-1|TRBD2
TGTGCCAGCAGTTCCCTCCGGGGGGGTCGCGGCGATGAGCAGTTCTTC
CASSSLRGGRGDEQFF
>.|TRBV2|TRBJ1-6|.
TGTGCCAGCAGTGACAGGGCCAATAATTCACCCCTCCACTTT
CASSDRANNSPLHF
>.|TRBV7-3|TRBJ2-2|.
TGTGCCAGCAGCTTAACTTCTGGGGGCGTAGACACCGGGGAGCTGTTTTTT
CASSLTSGGVDTGELFF
>.|TRBV18|TRBJ2-3|TRBD2
TGTGCCAGCTCACCGGGACTAGCGGAAAGCACAGATACGCAGTATTTT
CASSPGLAESTDTQYF
>.|TRBV13|TRBJ2-7|TRBD2
TGTGCCAGCAGCGCCACACCTAGCGGGAGCTCCTACGAGCAGTACTTC
CASSATPSGSSYEQYF
>.|TRBV2|TRBJ1-2|TRBD1
TGTGCCAGCAGTGATTATAGGGACAGGGTTTTTGTCTACACCTTC
CASSDYRDRVFVYTF
>.|TRBV7-9|TRBJ2-7|TRBD2
TGTTCCTTCAGCATTGCGGGAGCCAACGAGCAGTACTTC
CSFSIAGANEQYF
>once|TRBV15|TRBJ2-3|.
TGTGCCACCAGCAGAGACCCCTTAACTGATACGCAGTATTTT
CATSRDPLTDTQYF
>.|TRBV19|TRBJ2-1|.
TGTGCCAGCGCTTCGTACAGCTATGAGCAGTTCTTC
CASASYSYEQFF
>once|TRBV28|TRBJ2-2|TRBD1
TGTGCCAGCAGTTCCCACAGGGGTGGCGGGGAGCTGTTTTTT
CASSSHRGGGELFF
>once|TRBV15|TRBJ1-3|.
TGTGCCACCAGCAGAGATAGACCCGGGGGTGGAAACACCATATATTTT
CATSRDRPGGGNTIYF
>.|TRBV2|TRBJ2-7|.
TGTGCCAGCAGTGGACTCGTCTCCTACGAGCAGTACTTC
CASSGLVSYEQYF
>.|TRBV7-5|TRBJ1-1|.
TGTGCCAGCAGCCCAGACATGTCCACTGAAGCTTTCTTT
CASSPDMSTEAFF
>.|TRBV5-8|TRBJ2-7|.
TGTGCCAGCAGCTTGGGCAGCTCCTACGAGCAGTACTTC
CASSLGSSYEQYF
>.|TRBV7-9|TRBJ2-7|.
TGTTCCAGCAGCTTACTATACGGGAGCGAGTCCTACGAGCAGTACTTC
CSSSLLYGSESYEQYF
>.|TRBV6-5|TRBJ1-5|TRBD1
TGTGCCACCCGGACAGGGCCCGGGGTTCAGCCCCAGCATTTT
CATRTGPGVQPQHF
>.|TRBV5-1|TRBJ2-1|.
TGCGCCAGCAGCCCAAGACTGGAGCGCTCCTACAATGAGCAGTTCTTC
CASSPRLERSYNEQFF
>.|TRBV11-3|TRBJ2-1|TRBD2
TGTGCCAGCAGCTTAGAGACTAGCGGGAGGTACAATGAGCAGTTCTTC
CASSLETSGRYNEQFF
>.|TRBV2|TRBJ2-7|.
TGTGCCAGCAGCGTAAGCTTCCTCGCGGACGAGCAGTACTTC
CASSVSFLADEQYF
>.|TRBV5-1|TRBJ2-5|TRBD2
TGCGCCAGCAGCTTGGATTGGACTAGCGGGAGGTACCAAGAGACCCAGTACTTC
CASSLDWTSGRYQETQYF
>.|TRBV9|TRBJ2-5|TRBD2
TGTGCCAGCAGCCCCCGGACTAGCGGGGCGGGAGAGACCCAGTACTTC
CASSPRTSGAGETQYF
>.|TRBV2|TRBJ2-7|TRBD1
TGTGCCAGCAGTGACGGACAGGCCCTTTACGAGCAGTACTTC
CASSDGQALYEQYF